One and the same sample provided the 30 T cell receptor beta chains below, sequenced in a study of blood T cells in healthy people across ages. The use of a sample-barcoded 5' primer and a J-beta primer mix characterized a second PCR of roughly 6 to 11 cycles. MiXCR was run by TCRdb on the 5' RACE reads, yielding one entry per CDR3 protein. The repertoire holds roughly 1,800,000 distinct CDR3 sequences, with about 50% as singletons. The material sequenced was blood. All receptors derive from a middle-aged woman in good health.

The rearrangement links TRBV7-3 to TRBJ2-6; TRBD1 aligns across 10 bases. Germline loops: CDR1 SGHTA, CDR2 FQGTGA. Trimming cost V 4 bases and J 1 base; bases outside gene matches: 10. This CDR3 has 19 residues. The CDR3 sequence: CASSSSPGQGRSGANVLTF. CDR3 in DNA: TGTGCCAGCAGCTCATCTCCGGGACAGGGGAGGTCTGGGGCCAACGTCCTGACTTTC.

CDR3 protein: CASTGHRNQPQHF. CDR3 DNA sequence: TGTGCCAGCACCGGACACCGCAATCAGCCCCAGCATTTT. The rearrangement links TRBV6-1 to TRBJ1-5, with D possibly being TRBD1 (5 bases). CDR3 size: 13 residues. Germline loops: CDR1 MNHNS, CDR2 SASEGT. The ends were cut back, 7 bases at V and 2 bases at J, with 9 bases in the middle.

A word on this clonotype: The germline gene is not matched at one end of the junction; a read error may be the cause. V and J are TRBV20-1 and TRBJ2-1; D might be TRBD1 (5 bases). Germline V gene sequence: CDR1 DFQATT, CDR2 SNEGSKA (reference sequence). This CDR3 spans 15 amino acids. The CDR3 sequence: CSAREGVAPYSEQFF. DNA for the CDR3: TGCAGTGCTAGAGAAGGGGTAGCCCCCTACAGTGAGCAGTTCTTC.

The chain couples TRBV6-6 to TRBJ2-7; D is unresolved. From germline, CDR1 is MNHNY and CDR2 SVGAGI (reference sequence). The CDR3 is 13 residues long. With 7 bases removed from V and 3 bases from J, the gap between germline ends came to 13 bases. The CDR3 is CASTRQPDYEQYF. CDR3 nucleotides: TGTGCCAGCACGCGGCAGCCAGACTACGAGCAGTACTTC.

CDR3 loop: CASGLSRETQYF. The CDR3 DNA reads as TGTGCTAGTGGTTTGTCCCGCGAGACCCAGTACTTC. The chain carries TRBV12-5 and TRBJ2-5; D ambiguous. The CDR3 has 12 amino acids. Deletions cut 2 bases from V and 5 bases from J, with 6 bases between. Germline CDR1 and CDR2: LGHNT and FRNRAP. Filled out from reference TRBV12-5 and TRBJ2-5, the complete variable domain reads DARVTQTPRHKVTEMGQEVTMRCQPILGHNTVFWYRQTMMQGLELLAYFRNRAPLDDSGMPKDRFSAEMPDATLATLKIQPSEPRDSAVYFCASGLSRETQYFGPGTRLLVL.

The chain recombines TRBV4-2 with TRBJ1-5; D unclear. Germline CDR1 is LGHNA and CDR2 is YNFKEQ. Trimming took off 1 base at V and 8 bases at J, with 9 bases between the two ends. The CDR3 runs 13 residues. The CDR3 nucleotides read TGTGCCAGCAGCCAAGGGCCGGGTGAGCCCCAGCATTTT. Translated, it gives CASSQGPGEPQHF.

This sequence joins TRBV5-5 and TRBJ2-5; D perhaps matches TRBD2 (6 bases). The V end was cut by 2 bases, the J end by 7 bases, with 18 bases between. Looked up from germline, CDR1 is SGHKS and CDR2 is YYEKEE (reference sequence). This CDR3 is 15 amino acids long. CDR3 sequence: CASSFGGTEYVTQYF. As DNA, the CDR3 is TGTGCCAGCAGCTTTGGGGGGACGGAGTATGTGACCCAGTACTTC.

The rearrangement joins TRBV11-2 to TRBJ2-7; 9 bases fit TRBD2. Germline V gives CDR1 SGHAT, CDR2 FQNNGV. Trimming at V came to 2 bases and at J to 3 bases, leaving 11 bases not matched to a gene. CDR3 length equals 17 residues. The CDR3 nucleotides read TGTGCCAGCAGCTTAAGCGGAGGCGGTAGCGGGGGCTACGAGCAGTACTTC. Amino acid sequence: CASSLSGGGSGGYEQYF.

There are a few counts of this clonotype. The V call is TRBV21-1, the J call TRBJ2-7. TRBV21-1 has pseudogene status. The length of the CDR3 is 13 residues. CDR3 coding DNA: TGTGCCAGCAGCAAATGGAGAGACTACGAGCAGTACTTC. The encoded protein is CASSKWRDYEQYF.

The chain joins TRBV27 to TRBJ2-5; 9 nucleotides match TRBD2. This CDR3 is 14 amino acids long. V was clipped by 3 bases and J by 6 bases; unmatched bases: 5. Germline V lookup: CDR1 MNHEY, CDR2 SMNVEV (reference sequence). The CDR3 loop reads CASSFGGGAKTQYF. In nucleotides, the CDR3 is TGTGCCAGCAGTTTTGGCGGGGGGGCCAAGACCCAGTACTTC.

The CDR3 DNA follows: TGTGCCAGCAGGGGGACAGACACTAACTATGGCTACACCTTC. This codes for CASRGTDTNYGYTF. This chain joins TRBV12-3 or TRBV12-4 and TRBJ1-2, with 7 bases fitting TRBD1. V was clipped by 6 bases and J by 0 bases; unmatched bases: 4. The CDR3 has 14 residues.

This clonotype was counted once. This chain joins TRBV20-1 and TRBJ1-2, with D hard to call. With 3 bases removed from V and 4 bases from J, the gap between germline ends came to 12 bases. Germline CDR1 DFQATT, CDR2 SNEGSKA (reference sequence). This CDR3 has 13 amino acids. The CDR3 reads CSARAVAAYGYTF. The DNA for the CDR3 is TGCAGTGCTAGGGCTGTGGCAGCCTATGGCTACACCTTC.

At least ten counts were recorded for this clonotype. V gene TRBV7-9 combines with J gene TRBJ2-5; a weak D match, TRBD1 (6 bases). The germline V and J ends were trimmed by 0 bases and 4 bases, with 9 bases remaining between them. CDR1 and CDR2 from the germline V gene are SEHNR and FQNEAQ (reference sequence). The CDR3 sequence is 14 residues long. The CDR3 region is CASSLALGGETQYF. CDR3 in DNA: TGTGCCAGCAGCTTAGCTCTAGGGGGAGAGACCCAGTACTTC.

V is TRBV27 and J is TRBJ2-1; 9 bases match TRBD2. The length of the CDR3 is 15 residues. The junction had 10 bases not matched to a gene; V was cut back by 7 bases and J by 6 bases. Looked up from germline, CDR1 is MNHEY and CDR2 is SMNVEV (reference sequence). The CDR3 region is CASNQRGARGNEQFF. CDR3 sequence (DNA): TGTGCCAGCAATCAGCGGGGGGCCCGGGGCAATGAGCAGTTCTTC.

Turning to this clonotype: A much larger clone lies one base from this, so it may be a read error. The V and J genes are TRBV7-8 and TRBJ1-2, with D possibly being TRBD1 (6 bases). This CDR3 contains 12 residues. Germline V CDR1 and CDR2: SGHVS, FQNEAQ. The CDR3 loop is CTSSLEQGVYTF. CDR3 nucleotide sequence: TGTACCAGCAGCTTAGAACAGGGTGTCTACACCTTC.

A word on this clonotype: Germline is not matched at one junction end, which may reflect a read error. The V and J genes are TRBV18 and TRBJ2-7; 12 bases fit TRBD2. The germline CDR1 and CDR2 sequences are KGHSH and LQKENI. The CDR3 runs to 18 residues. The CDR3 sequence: CASSPIPPSGGASYEQYF. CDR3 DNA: TGTGCCAGTTCACCAATCCCCCCTAGCGGGGGGGCTTCCTACGAGCAGTACTTC.

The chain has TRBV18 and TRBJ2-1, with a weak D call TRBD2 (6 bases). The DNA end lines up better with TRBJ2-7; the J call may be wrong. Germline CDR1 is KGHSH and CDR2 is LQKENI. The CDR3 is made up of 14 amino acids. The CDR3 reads CASTQQRGTYEQYF. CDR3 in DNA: TGTGCCAGCACCCAACAACGGGGGACGTACGAGCAGTACTTC.

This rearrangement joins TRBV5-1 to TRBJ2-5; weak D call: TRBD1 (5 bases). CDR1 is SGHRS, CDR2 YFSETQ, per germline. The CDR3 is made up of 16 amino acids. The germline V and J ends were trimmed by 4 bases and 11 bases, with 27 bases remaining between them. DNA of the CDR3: TGCGCCAGCAGCCCTATGTTAGGGGCCCCTCACAATGAGCAGTACTTC. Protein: CASSPMLGAPHNEQYF.

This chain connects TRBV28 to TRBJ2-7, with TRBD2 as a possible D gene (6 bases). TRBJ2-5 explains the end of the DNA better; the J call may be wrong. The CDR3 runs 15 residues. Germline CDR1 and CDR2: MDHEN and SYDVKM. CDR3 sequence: CASSTSGRPLETQYF. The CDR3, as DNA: TGTGCCAGCAGTACAAGCGGGCGGCCTTTGGAGACCCAGTACTTC.

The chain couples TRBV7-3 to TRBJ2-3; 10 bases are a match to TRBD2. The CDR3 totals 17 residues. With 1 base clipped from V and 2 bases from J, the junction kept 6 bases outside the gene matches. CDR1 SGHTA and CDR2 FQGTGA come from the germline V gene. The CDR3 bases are TGTGCCAGCAGCTTAAATCCTAGCGGGGGACCCACAGATACGCAGTATTTT. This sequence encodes CASSLNPSGGPTDTQYF.

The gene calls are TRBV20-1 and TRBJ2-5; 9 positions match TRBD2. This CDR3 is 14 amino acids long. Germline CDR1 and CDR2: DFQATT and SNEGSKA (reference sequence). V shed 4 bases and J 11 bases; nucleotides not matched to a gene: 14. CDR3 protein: CSATDSGGYNEQYF. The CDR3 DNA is TGCAGTGCTACAGATAGCGGGGGATACAATGAGCAGTACTTC.

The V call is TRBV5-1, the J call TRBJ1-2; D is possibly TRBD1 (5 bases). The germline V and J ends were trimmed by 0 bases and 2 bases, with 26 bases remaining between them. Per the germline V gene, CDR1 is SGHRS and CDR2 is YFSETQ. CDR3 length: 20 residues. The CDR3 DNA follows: TGCGCCAGCAGCTTGGGTTATGAGCCCGACCCATCAGAGGGGAACTATGGCTACACCTTC. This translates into CASSLGYEPDPSEGNYGYTF.

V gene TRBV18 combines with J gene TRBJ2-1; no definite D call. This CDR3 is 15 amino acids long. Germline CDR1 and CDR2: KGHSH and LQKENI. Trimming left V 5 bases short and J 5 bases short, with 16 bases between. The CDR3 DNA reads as TGTGCCAGCTCATCCCTGGGAATCGCCGACAATGAGCAGTTCTTC. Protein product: CASSSLGIADNEQFF.

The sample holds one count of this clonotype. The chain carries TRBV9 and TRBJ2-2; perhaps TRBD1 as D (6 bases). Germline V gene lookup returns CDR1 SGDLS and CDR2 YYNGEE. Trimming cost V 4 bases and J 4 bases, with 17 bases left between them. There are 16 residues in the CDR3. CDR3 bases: TGTGCCAGCAGCCCGGTGACAGGCGTTTTCACCGGGGAGCTGTTTTTT. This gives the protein CASSPVTGVFTGELFF.

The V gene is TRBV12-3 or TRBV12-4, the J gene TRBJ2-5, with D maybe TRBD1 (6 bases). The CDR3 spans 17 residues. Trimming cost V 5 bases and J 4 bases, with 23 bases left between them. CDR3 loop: CASSPPFGGQRPETQYF. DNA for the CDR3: TGTGCCAGCAGTCCCCCATTCGGAGGACAGCGCCCAGAGACCCAGTACTTC.

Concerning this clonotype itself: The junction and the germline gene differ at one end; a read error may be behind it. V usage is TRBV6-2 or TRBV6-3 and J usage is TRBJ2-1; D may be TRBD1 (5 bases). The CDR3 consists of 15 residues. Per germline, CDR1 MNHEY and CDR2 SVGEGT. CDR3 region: CASSYNTGMYNERFF. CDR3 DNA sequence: TGTGCCAGCAGTTATAACACAGGAATGTACAATGAGCGGTTCTTC.

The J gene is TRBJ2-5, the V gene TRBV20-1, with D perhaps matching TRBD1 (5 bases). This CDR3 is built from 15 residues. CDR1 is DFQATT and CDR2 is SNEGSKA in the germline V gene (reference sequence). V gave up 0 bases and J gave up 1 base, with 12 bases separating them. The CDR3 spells CSARDGQGRQETQYF. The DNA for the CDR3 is TGCAGTGCTAGAGATGGGCAGGGCCGCCAAGAGACCCAGTACTTC.

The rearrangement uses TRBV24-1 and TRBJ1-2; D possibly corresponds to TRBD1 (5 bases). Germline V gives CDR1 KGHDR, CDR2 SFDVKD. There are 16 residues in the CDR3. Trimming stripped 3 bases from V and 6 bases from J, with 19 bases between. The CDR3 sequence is CATSDAGTGTTNGYTF. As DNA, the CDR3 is TGTGCCACCAGTGATGCCGGGACCGGGACTACTAATGGCTACACCTTC.

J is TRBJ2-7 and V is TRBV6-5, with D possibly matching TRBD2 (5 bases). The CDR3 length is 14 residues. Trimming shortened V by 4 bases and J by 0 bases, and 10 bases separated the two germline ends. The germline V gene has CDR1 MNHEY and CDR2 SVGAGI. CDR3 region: CASSFTRDSYEQYF. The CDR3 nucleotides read TGTGCCAGCAGTTTCACCCGGGACTCCTACGAGCAGTACTTC.

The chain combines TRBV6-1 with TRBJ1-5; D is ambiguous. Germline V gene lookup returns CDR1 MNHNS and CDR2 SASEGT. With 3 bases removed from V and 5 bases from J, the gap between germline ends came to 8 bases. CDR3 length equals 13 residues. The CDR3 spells CASSDVFDQPQHF. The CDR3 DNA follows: TGTGCCAGCAGTGATGTTTTCGATCAGCCCCAGCATTTT.